This T cell receptor (beta chain) emerged from a study of human T cells and chemical hapten exposure. This CDR3 is built from 16 residues. CDR1 is MDHEN, CDR2 SYDVKM, per germline. The junction had 9 bases not matched to a gene; V was cut back by 5 bases and J by 5 bases. TCRdb analysed the RACE reads with MiXCR anew, one entry per CDR3 protein. Of some 350,000 distinct CDR3 sequences in the sample, 6% to 8.5% are singletons; the top ten hold around 8.2%. Stated time point: patch test 1, 2 weeks after DPC sensitization. Treatment specified: therapeutic diphenylcyclopropenone sensitization with weekly scalp DPC. This clonotype was observed many times.

This clonotype originated in a woman under 30 with alopecia areata. Some clones in this sample may be carry-over from other donors' samples. Sequenced material: whole blood, taken in connection with sensitization to the hapten diphenylcyclopropenone (DPC). This chain uses TRBV28 with TRBJ1-4; 9 nucleotides align to TRBD1. This CDR3 reads CASSPYAGTGNEKLFF. The CDR3 bases are TGTGCCAGCAGTCCCTACGCCGGGACAGGGAATGAAAAACTGTTTTTT.